This T cell receptor beta chain was recovered during a study of PD-1 blockade in classical Hodgkin lymphoma. Every patient had relapsed following autologous stem cell transplantation, and cohorts differed in brentuximab vedotin exposure. CDR1 is MNHEY and CDR2 is SMNVEV in the germline V gene (reference sequence). This CDR3 region has 15 residues. V shed 3 bases and J 2 bases; nucleotides not matched to a gene: 5. Sequencing used immunoSEQ multiplex PCR; TCRdb keeps in-frame clones, though not all of them. Among tens of thousands of clones listed, around 80% were seen once. This specimen consisted of peripheral blood mononuclear cells (PBMCs), obtained before the second cycle of nivolumab. This chain links TRBV27 with TRBJ2-7; TRBD1 matches 9 bases. The receptor comes from a human donor with classical Hodgkin lymphoma. DNA for the CDR3: TGTGCCAGCAGTTTGCGGGGGACAGGGACCTACGAGCAGTACTTC. Encoded protein: CASSLRGTGTYEQYF.